These 19 T cell receptor beta chains came from one sample sequenced in a study of cytomegalovirus exposure and HLA in healthy donors. Here immunoSEQ multiplex PCR was the method, and the copy in TCRdb shows in-frame clones only, minus some. The table has 130,000 to 150,000 clones, around 89% seen once. Sequenced: PBMCs. These receptors originate from a woman in her twenties or thirties in good health and CMV-seropositive.

The chain combines TRBV18 with TRBJ2-1; 8 bases line up with TRBD2. The CDR3 loop spans 17 amino acids. Losses at the gene ends were 6 bases for V and 1 base for J; bases not matched to a gene: 11. Germline V gene sequence: CDR1 KGHSH, CDR2 LQKENI. CDR3 in amino acids: CASSPSLAGVSYNEQFF. CDR3 nucleotide sequence: TGTGCCAGCTCCCCCTCTCTAGCGGGTGTATCCTACAATGAGCAGTTCTTC.

The chain carries TRBV6-5 and TRBJ1-2, with D possibly being TRBD1 (5 bases). The length of the CDR3 is 14 residues. Germline CDR1 and CDR2: MNHEY and SVGAGI. Trimming took 5 bases from V and 4 from J, leaving 14 bases between them. CDR3 bases: TGTGCCAGCAGTGGGGGGGTGTCGAGCTATGGCTACACCTTC. It codes for CASSGGVSSYGYTF.

This clone was observed once. DNA of the CDR3: TGTGCCAGCCGACTCGGGCGGGCCGTCTACAATGAGCAGTTCTTC. Protein product: CASRLGRAVYNEQFF. The chain joins TRBV6-5 to TRBJ2-1; the D gene is possibly TRBD2 (5 bases). CDR1 is MNHEY, CDR2 SVGAGI, per germline. Deletions cut 8 bases from V and 3 bases from J, with 17 bases between. CDR3 length: 15 residues.

This chain joins TRBV15 and TRBJ1-2; weak D call: TRBD1 (6 bases). V dropped 0 bases and J dropped 5 bases, with 16 bases sitting between them. Germline lookup yields CDR1 LNHNV and CDR2 YYDKDF (reference sequence). The CDR3 sequence is 16 residues long. DNA of the CDR3: TGTGCCACCAGCAGAGACCCGACAGGAATGCGGTATGGCTACACCTTC. Translation gives CATSRDPTGMRYGYTF. The whole variable domain, remainder taken from reference TRBV15 and TRBJ1-2, is DAMVIQNPRYQVTQFGKPVTLSCSQTLNHNVMYWYQQKSSQAPKLLFHYYDKDFNNEADTPDNFQSRRPNTSFCFLDIRSPGLGDTAMYLCATSRDPTGMRYGYTFGSGTRLTVV.

The CDR3 DNA sequence: TGTGCCAGCAGTCGACAGGGACCATATAATTCACCCCTCCACTTT. Translation gives CASSRQGPYNSPLHF. This chain uses TRBV28 with TRBJ1-6, with TRBD1 matching 7 bases. Germline CDR1 reads MDHEN; CDR2 reads SYDVKM. V shed 5 bases, J shed 4 bases, and the junction held 5 bases outside the gene matches. CDR3 length: 15 residues.

This clone was detected once. The V call is TRBV6-1, the J call TRBJ1-3; D gene uncertain. There are 12 residues in the CDR3. Trimming took off 11 bases at V and 0 bases at J, with 8 bases between the two ends. Germline V gives CDR1 MNHNS, CDR2 SASEGT. The CDR3 is CAARFSGNTIYF. Here the CDR3 DNA reads TGTGCCGCCAGGTTCTCTGGAAACACCATATATTTT.

This clone turned up a few times. The gene calls are TRBV10-1 and TRBJ1-2, with TRBD1 matching 7 bases. This CDR3 region has 15 residues. The V and J ends lost 2 bases and 6 bases, in that order; junction bases with no gene match: 9. CDR1 is WNHNN and CDR2 is SYGVQD in the germline V gene (reference sequence). The CDR3 protein is CASSEASTGIDGYTF. CDR3 sequence (DNA): TGCGCCAGCAGTGAGGCTTCGACAGGGATTGATGGCTACACCTTC.

This clone was detected only once. Here the CDR3 DNA reads TGTGCCAGCAGCCGAGGACAGGGGGGCACTGAAGCTTTCTTT. It codes for CASSRGQGGTEAFF. The V gene is TRBV13, the J gene TRBJ1-1, with 10 bases lining up with TRBD1. J gave up 4 bases and V 5 bases, and 4 bases lay outside the gene matches. The CDR3 has 14 residues. The germline V gene has CDR1 PRHDT and CDR2 FYEKMQ (reference sequence).

J is TRBJ2-1 and V is TRBV27; the D gene is possibly TRBD2 (5 bases). Germline CDR1 MNHEY, CDR2 SMNVEV (reference sequence). Trimming left V 2 bases short and J 9 bases short, with 8 bases between. The CDR3 has 12 amino acids. DNA for the CDR3: TGTGCCAGCAGTTTACTCGGAGGTGAGCAGTTCTTC. This sequence encodes CASSLLGGEQFF.

In regard to this clone: One end of the junction does not line up with germline, which may come from a read error. The V gene is TRBV29-1, the J gene TRBJ2-5; 16 bases fit TRBD2. Germline values: CDR1 SQVTM, CDR2 ANQGSEA. The CDR3 covers 17 residues. The CDR3 loop reads CSVEGTSGRELQETQYF. The CDR3 bases are TGCAGCGTGGAAGGGACTAGCGGGAGGGAGCTTCAAGAGACCCAGTACTTC.

The CDR3 here is CASSSGLRNTEAFF. CDR3 nucleotide sequence: TGTGCCAGCAGTTCGGGACTTAGGAACACTGAAGCTTTCTTT. This sequence joins TRBV6-5 and TRBJ1-1, with D perhaps matching TRBD1 (5 bases). The germline CDR1 and CDR2 sequences are MNHEY and SVGAGI. The length of the CDR3 is 14 residues. Trimming took off 4 bases at V and 1 base at J, with 10 bases between the two ends.

This chain uses TRBV19 with TRBJ1-5; D possibly corresponds to TRBD1 (5 bases). Trimming left V 3 bases short and J 7 bases short, with 19 bases between. The V gene's germline CDR1 is LNHDA and CDR2 SQIVND (reference sequence). The CDR3 loop spans 16 amino acids. The CDR3 here is CASSIWGGGTNQPQHF. Written as DNA, the CDR3 is TGTGCCAGTAGTATTTGGGGGGGAGGGACCAACCAGCCCCAGCATTTT.

The chain links TRBV2 to TRBJ1-5; 10 bases align to TRBD1. Looked up from germline, CDR1 is SNHLY and CDR2 is FYNNEI. Trimming at V came to 6 bases and at J to 7 bases, leaving 9 bases not matched to a gene. The CDR3 runs to 15 residues. The CDR3 loop is CASRPGQGIGQPQHF. The DNA for the CDR3 is TGTGCCAGCAGGCCGGGACAGGGGATCGGCCAGCCCCAGCATTTT.

Only one count was recorded for this clone. This sequence joins TRBV7-9 and TRBJ1-2, with D possibly TRBD1 on 6 matching bases. Germline CDR1 reads SEHNR; CDR2 reads FQNEAQ (reference sequence). The CDR3 spans 14 residues. Trimming took 1 base from V and 8 from J, leaving 14 bases between them. The CDR3 bases are TGTGCCAGCAGCTTAGGAGGGGGGGTAGACGGCTACACCTTC. Translated: CASSLGGGVDGYTF.

The chain combines TRBV20-1 with TRBJ2-1; D gene unclear. This CDR3 is 11 amino acids long. Trimming removed 1 base at V and 9 bases at J, with 7 bases between. The germline V gene encodes CDR1 DFQATT and CDR2 SNEGSKA (reference sequence). CDR3 bases: TGCAGTGCTAGAGGTCGGGTTGAGCAGTTCTTC. Translating gives CSARGRVEQFF.

This clone has a handful of counts. This rearrangement joins TRBV5-1 to TRBJ1-2, with TRBD1 identical over 10 bases. This CDR3 comprises 15 residues. V lost 4 bases to trimming and J lost 4 bases; unmatched junction nucleotides: 7. Germline V gene lookup returns CDR1 SGHRS and CDR2 YFSETQ. CDR3 in amino acids: CASSRGTGDGYGYTF. DNA of the CDR3: TGCGCCAGCAGCCGAGGGACAGGGGATGGCTATGGCTACACCTTC. Together with reference TRBV5-1 and TRBJ1-2, the CDR3 gives the full variable domain: KAGVTQTPRYLIKTRGQQVTLSCSPISGHRSVSWYQQTPGQGLQFLFEYFSETQRNKGNFPGRFSGRQFSNSRSEMNVSTLELGDSALYLCASSRGTGDGYGYTFGSGTRLTVV.

The chain combines TRBV28 with TRBJ2-7; possible D gene TRBD2, 5 bases. This CDR3 region has 12 residues. Germline-derived CDR1 and CDR2 are MDHEN and SYDVKM. Trimming cost V 6 bases and J 4 bases, with 10 bases left between them. The CDR3 sequence is CASSHRGYEQYF. The CDR3 region has the DNA TGTGCCAGCAGCCATCGGGGTTACGAGCAGTACTTC.

The rearrangement links TRBV7-3 to TRBJ2-1, with 14 bases lining up with TRBD2. CDR1 is SGHTA, CDR2 FQGTGA, per germline. CDR3 size: 19 residues. V shed 5 bases and J 7 bases; nucleotides not matched to a gene: 16. Written as DNA, the CDR3 is TGTGCCAGCAGCCAGGACAGTTTGAGACTAGCGGGAGGGAGAAATGAGCAGTTCTTC. It yields the protein CASSQDSLRLAGGRNEQFF.

This clone turned up a few times. V is TRBV7-2 and J is TRBJ2-1; no reliable D call. V dropped 4 bases and J dropped 0 bases, with 10 bases sitting between them. CDR1 is SGHTA and CDR2 is FQGNSA in the germline V gene. The CDR3 consists of 15 residues. This CDR3 reads CASSSPRSSYNEQFF. The CDR3 DNA reads TGTGCCAGCAGCTCCCCCCGGAGCTCCTACAATGAGCAGTTCTTC.